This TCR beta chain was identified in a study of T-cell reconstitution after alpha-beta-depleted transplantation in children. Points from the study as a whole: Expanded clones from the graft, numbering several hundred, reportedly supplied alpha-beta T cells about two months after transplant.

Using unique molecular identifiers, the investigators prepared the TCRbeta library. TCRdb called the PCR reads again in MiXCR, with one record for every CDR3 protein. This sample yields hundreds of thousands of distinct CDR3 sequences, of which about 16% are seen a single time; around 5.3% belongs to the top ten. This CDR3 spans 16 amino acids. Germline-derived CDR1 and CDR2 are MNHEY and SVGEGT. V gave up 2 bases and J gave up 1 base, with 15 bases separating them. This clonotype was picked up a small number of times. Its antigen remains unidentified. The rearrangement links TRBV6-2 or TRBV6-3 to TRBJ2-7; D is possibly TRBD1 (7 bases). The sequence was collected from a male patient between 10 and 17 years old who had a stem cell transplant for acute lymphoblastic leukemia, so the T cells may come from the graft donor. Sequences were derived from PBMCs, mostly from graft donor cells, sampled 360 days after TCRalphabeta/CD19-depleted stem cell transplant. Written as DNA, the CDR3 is TGTGCCAGCAGTTACCGGGCGGGACAGCGATCCTACGAGCAGTACTTC. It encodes CASSYRAGQRSYEQYF.